These T cell receptor beta chains were read from a single sample in a study of CD8 T cells in Susac syndrome. TCRdb reanalysed the immunoSEQ multiplex PCR reads using MiXCR and keeps one entry per CDR3 protein. The sample has under 200,000 distinct CDR3 sequences; 91% are singletons. Sequenced material: CD4+ T cells from PBMCs. The receptors derive from a human donor with Susac syndrome. CDR3s leave out the opening cysteine and the closing phenylalanine or tryptophan.

V gene	J gene	CDR3 protein
TRBV5-1	TRBJ1-1	ASSRQGPQLNTEAF
TRBV20-1	TRBJ2-7	SADPPLWREGRNEQY
TRBV15	TRBJ1-1	ATSREQGGWTEAF
TRBV11-2	TRBJ2-3	ASSLPAGTTPGTDTQY
TRBV29-1	TRBJ1-1	SVEKTENTEAF
TRBV27	TRBJ2-7	ASSLVRANEQY
TRBV3-1	TRBJ1-2	ASSQEDFNGYT
TRBV5-5	TRBJ2-5	ASSLAPRANQETQY
TRBV5-4	TRBJ1-2	ASSSGTEVLPYGYT
TRBV20-1	TRBJ2-3	SPGLDTQY
TRBV6-5	TRBJ2-7	ASSSRAAYYEQY
TRBV5-6	TRBJ2-5	ASSMGPGGAGETQY
TRBV7-2	TRBJ2-4	ASSPTRGGQYIQY
TRBV20-1	TRBJ2-7	SAGRRTYEQY
TRBV9	TRBJ1-5	ASSPSDRTNQPQH
TRBV3-1	TRBJ1-3	ASSQAGGTGNTIY
TRBV7-9	TRBJ1-1	ASSFQESEAF
TRBV24-1	TRBJ2-7	ATSIGNKQY
TRBV7-3	TRBJ2-5	ASSVLGGAGETQY
TRBV5-1	TRBJ2-5	ASSLGDYASQETQY
TRBV20-1	TRBJ2-7	SARDPGQGVYEQY
TRBV3-1	TRBJ1-1	ASSQGGPVYVF